The 5 T cell receptor beta chains given below trace back to one sample, sequenced in a study of blood T cells in healthy people across ages. Combining a sample-barcoded 5' primer with a J-beta primer mix, a second PCR ran for roughly 7 to 12 cycles. TCRdb reanalysed the 5' RACE reads using MiXCR and keeps one entry per CDR3 protein. The data show about 930,000 distinct CDR3 sequences, 25% to 35% seen once. These data also formed part of another study, on T cells of mothers and their children.

The sample comprised blood. These receptors came from a middle-aged woman in good health.

This chain joins TRBV7-6 and TRBJ2-3; tentative D call: TRBD2 (6 bases). V lost 5 bases to trimming and J lost 7 bases, with 13 bases between them. The germline V gene encodes CDR1 SGHVS and CDR2 FNYEAQ. This CDR3 is built from 13 residues. The CDR3 protein is CASSPPEGYTQYF. CDR3 coding DNA: TGTGCCAGCAGCCCGCCGGAGGGATATACGCAGTATTTT.

This clonotype has a single count. This rearrangement joins TRBV19 to TRBJ2-6; 8 positions agree with TRBD1. Germline loops: CDR1 LNHDA, CDR2 SQIVND (reference sequence). After removal of 2 bases from V and 1 base from J, the junction contained 4 bases not matched to a gene. The CDR3 covers 17 residues. CDR3 coding DNA: TGTGCCAGTAGTATATGGACAGGGAAATCTGGGGCCAACGTCCTGACTTTC. The encoded protein is CASSIWTGKSGANVLTF.

On this clonotype: One junction end disagrees with the germline gene, perhaps due to a read error. The CDR3 loop reads CVFNDPGHQKEKRFF. The CDR3 DNA follows: TGCGTCTTCAACGACCCGGGACACCAGAAGGAAAAACGGTTTTTT. V and J are TRBV20-1 and TRBJ1-4; the D gene is possibly TRBD1 (6 bases). In germline, CDR1 is DFQATT, CDR2 SNEGSKA (reference sequence). This CDR3 has 15 amino acids.

This clonotype was seen a handful of times. V gene TRBV7-2 combines with J gene TRBJ1-2; D is unresolved. Germline CDR1 is SGHTA and CDR2 is FQGNSA. This CDR3 spans 15 amino acids. V was clipped by 3 bases and J by 4 bases, with 15 bases between them. Written as DNA, the CDR3 is TGTGCCAGCAGCTTGGGAAAGTTGCGAGGCTATGGCTACACCTTC. Amino acid sequence: CASSLGKLRGYGYTF.

This clonotype was counted ten times or more. J is TRBJ2-7 and V is TRBV20-1, with 12 bases that match TRBD2. Per germline, CDR1 DFQATT and CDR2 SNEGSKA (reference sequence). The CDR3 extends over 17 amino acids. V was clipped by 6 bases and J by 1 base; unmatched bases: 13. This chain's CDR3 is CSAPGLAGPTKSYEQYF. CDR3 nucleotide sequence: TGCAGTGCGCCAGGACTAGCGGGGCCTACCAAATCCTACGAGCAGTACTTC.